This TCR beta chain comes out of a study of T cells after yellow fever vaccination (dated by TCRdb to the late 2010s). The study in broad terms: The SMART-Seq v4 Ultra Low Input RNA kit was used to prepare libraries from fractions with low cell numbers. To follow T-cell clones before and after both primary and booster YFV17D yellow fever vaccination, bulk TCR alpha and beta repertoires underwent longitudinal sequencing. Two healthy male donors, one aged 18 to 30 and one aged 30 to 40 years, were included in the cohort. Blood was collected at multiple timepoints before and after primary and secondary immunization, and bulk PBMC replicates and cell subsets were isolated. The research as a whole found: The secondary T-cell response was found to be weaker but faster than the primary response, with a peak reached on day 5 rather than on day 15. A small fraction of clonotypes appeared in both the CD4 and CD8 compartments, likely as a result of convergent recombination. Most clones expanded after primary vaccination were re-detected after the booster (96% of CD4 and 88% of CD8), suggesting broad memory maintenance. Computational filtering was required because FACS-sorted repertoires could contain abundant contaminating clonotypes from the bulk population. Only two donors were included in the study, so the extent to which the findings can be generalized is limited.

CDR1 and CDR2 are read off the germline V gene (reference sequence) as LNHNV and YYDKDF. V sheds 1 base and J sheds 1 base, leaving 7 bases between their ends. Reading from cysteine to phenylalanine, the CDR3 counts 15 amino acids. Only CDR3 DNA is held: 45 bases, read in frame from base 1. Comment on this clonotype: This clone's antigen is unknown. Base qualities were left out, and no much larger clone turns up one base away.

TCR cDNA was synthesized by 5'RACE template switching, which introduced a universal primer site and unique molecular identifiers. cDNA synthesis was primed from both the TCR alpha and TCR beta constant segments. Library amplification involved two PCR steps, and the second step added sample barcodes and sequencing adapters. Sequencing of libraries was performed on Illumina HiSeq 2500 (2x100 bp) or NovaSeq (2x150 bp). The authors processed their data as follows. MIGEC handled demultiplexing of reads and collapsing into UMI consensus sequences, while MiXCR performed V(D)J alignment. Clonotypes responding to the vaccine were identified with edgeR on replicate PBMC samples, with the criteria of FDR below 0.01 and a log2 fold change above 5 up to day 15. Each bulk clonotype was labeled CD4 or CD8 based on which sequenced repertoire, CD4 or CD8, contained the clonotype at higher abundance. TCRdb reworked the public reads: Q25 trimming with fastp, MiXCR clone assembly, productive beta chains retained. Identical CDR3 proteins give one entry, which carries the most common genes and DNA. The V and J calls here are based on TCRdb, not the publication. The sample table lists 450,000 to 550,000 distinct CDR3 sequences, under 25% of them with a count of one. The ten largest clones take up approximately 14% of the sample.

Read against the paper, the sample's treatment or condition label means: live attenuated yellow fever vaccine strain. Two biological replicates of bulk PBMCs were collected at each blood-draw timepoint. A standard Ficoll-Paque protocol was used to isolate PBMCs from peripheral blood. TriZol was used to extract RNA from bulk PBMCs, from CD4 and CD8 fractions, and from dextramer-positive and dextramer-negative fractions. The sequence derives from a man aged 25 to 40 who received the YFV17D yellow fever vaccine. The starting material was PBMCs, obtained 15 days after the yellow fever booster vaccination. The chain is made from TRBV15 and TRBJ2-2; the D gene is not confidently resolved. The DNA sequence is as follows: TGTGCCACCAGCAGAGGCCTGCAGAACACCGGGGAGCTGTTTTTT. This codes for CATSRGLQNTGELFF.